This T cell receptor beta chain is from a study of blood T cell repertoires in COVID-19. Study-level information: Acute and convalescent COVID-19 specimens originated in the United States, Italy and Spain.

Germline V gene lookup returns CDR1 MNHEY and CDR2 SMNVEV (reference sequence). The CDR3 extends over 18 amino acids. V was pared by 4 bases and J by 4 bases, with 9 bases of the junction left unmatched. Study processing details: The assay estimated nucleated cells by amplifying reference gene primers. The data were produced by immunoSEQ multiplex PCR, yet TCRdb's version contains in-frame clones alone and is incomplete. The DNA was the basis for D and trimming; V, J and clone size are from that table. Of roughly 170,000 clones listed, around nine tenths were seen once; the top ten hold about 0.95%. The specimen sequenced was peripheral blood. This clonotype originated in a woman between 18 and 29 years old who had recovered from COVID-19. This chain links TRBV27 with TRBJ2-3; 15 bases are shared with TRBD2. In DNA form, the CDR3 reads TGTGCCAGCAGTTCCGGGACTAGCGGGGGGTTCCTACCAGATACGCAGTATTTT. Amino acids: CASSSGTSGGFLPDTQYF.